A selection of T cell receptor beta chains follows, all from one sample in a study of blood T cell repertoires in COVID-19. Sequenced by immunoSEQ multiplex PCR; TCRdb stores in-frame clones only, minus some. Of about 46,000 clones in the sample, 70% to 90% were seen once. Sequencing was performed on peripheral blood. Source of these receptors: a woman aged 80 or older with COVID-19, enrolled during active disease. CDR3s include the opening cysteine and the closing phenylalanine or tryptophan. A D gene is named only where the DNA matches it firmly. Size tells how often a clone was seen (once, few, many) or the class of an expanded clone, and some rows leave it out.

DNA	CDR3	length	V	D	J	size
TGTGCCAGTAGTCTCATCAGGGGTCAGCCCCAGCATTTT	CASSLIRGQPQHF	13	TRBV19	-	TRBJ1-5	-
TGTGCCAGCAGCGGGACAGGGGCCGGGGAGACCCAGTACTTC	CASSGTGAGETQYF	14	TRBV28	TRBD1	TRBJ2-5	once
TGTGCCAGCAGTCGGGGGGCTAGACAGGGCTCGAGAGATCGGGGCTACACCTTC	CASSRGARQGSRDRGYTF	18	TRBV6-6	TRBD1	TRBJ1-2	-
TGCGCCAGCAGTGAAGGGGGACAAAGCTCCTACGAGCAGTACTTC	CASSEGGQSSYEQYF	15	TRBV10-2	-	TRBJ2-7	once
TGTGCCAGCACCGGGGGGACAGGGGAGAACACTGAAGCTTTCTTT	CASTGGTGENTEAFF	15	TRBV3-1/TRBV3-2	TRBD1	TRBJ1-1	-
TGTGCCAGCAGCCGGTTTAATCAGCCCCAGCATTTT	CASSRFNQPQHF	12	TRBV7-2	-	TRBJ1-5	-
TGCGCCAGCAGCCCACGAGTAACCGGGGAGCTGTTTTTT	CASSPRVTGELFF	13	TRBV5-1	-	TRBJ2-2	-
TGTGCCAGCAGTTACGCCGGGAATAGCAATCAGCCCCAGCATTTT	CASSYAGNSNQPQHF	15	TRBV6-5	-	TRBJ1-5	-
TGCGCCAGCAGCTTGACGGGGGGAGCAGATACGCAGTATTTT	CASSLTGGADTQYF	14	TRBV5-1	TRBD2	TRBJ2-3	-
TGTGCCAGCAGAGCGGACAGGGGGGGGTACAATGAGCAGTTCTTC	CASRADRGGYNEQFF	15	TRBV7-2	TRBD1	TRBJ2-1	-
TGTGCCAGCTCACCTGAGGACAGAAGGACTGAAGCTTTCTTT	CASSPEDRRTEAFF	14	TRBV18	-	TRBJ1-1	-
TGTGCCAGCCTGTGGGTGAGGACCGGGGAGCTGTTTTTT	CASLWVRTGELFF	13	TRBV11-2	-	TRBJ2-2	-
TGCGCCAGCAGCTTGGTGGCGGGATCTGGGGGGCAGTTCTTC	CASSLVAGSGGQFF	14	TRBV5-1	-	TRBJ2-1	-
TGTGCCAGCAGTTTACGGCCGGGACAGGGGTTGAGGCCGGGCTACACCTTC	CASSLRPGQGLRPGYTF	17	TRBV27	TRBD1	TRBJ1-2	-
TGTGCCAGCAGTTGGGGCAGGGGGGGGGAGCTGTTTTTT	CASSWGRGGELFF	13	TRBV27	TRBD1	TRBJ2-2	-
TGTGCCAGTAGTACCAGTACAGGAGAGTTCTCTGGAAACACCATATATTTT	CASSTSTGEFSGNTIYF	17	TRBV19	-	TRBJ1-3	-
TGTGCCAGCTCACCAGGGACAGGGGGCACCGGGGAGCTGTTTTTT	CASSPGTGGTGELFF	15	TRBV18	TRBD1	TRBJ2-2	-
TGTGCCAGCAGCTCCACAGACTGGGACAGGGTCGGGAACACTGAAGCTTTCTTT	CASSSTDWDRVGNTEAFF	18	TRBV12-1	-	TRBJ1-1	-
TGTGCCAGCAGCCCCCGGGACAGGGGAAACTATGGCTACACCTTC	CASSPRDRGNYGYTF	15	TRBV14	TRBD1	TRBJ1-2	-
TGTGCCAGCAGCCAAGCCCCCGGGACAGTCCAAGGGGAGCTGTTTTTT	CASSQAPGTVQGELFF	16	TRBV4-2	TRBD1	TRBJ2-2	-
TGTGCCAGCATTCGGGACACCCTCTATGGCTACACCTTC	CASIRDTLYGYTF	13	TRBV2	-	TRBJ1-2	-
TGTGCCAGTAGTAGGACTAGCGGGAGGAATTATTTCACAGATACGCAGTATTTT	CASSRTSGRNYFTDTQYF	18	TRBV19	TRBD2	TRBJ2-3	-
TGTGCCAGCAGGGCTACTAGCGGAATACTCACAGATACGCAGTATTTT	CASRATSGILTDTQYF	16	TRBV2	TRBD2	TRBJ2-3	-
TGTGCCAGCAGCCCCGGGACTAGCGGGAGATCCGGGGAGCTGTTTTTT	CASSPGTSGRSGELFF	16	TRBV5-4	TRBD2	TRBJ2-2	-
TGCGCCAGCAGCCAAGAAGGACATCGCACAGATACGCAGTATTTT	CASSQEGHRTDTQYF	15	TRBV4-1	-	TRBJ2-3	-
TGCGCCAGCAGCCTGGAGGGATGGGCAGATACGCAGTATTTT	CASSLEGWADTQYF	14	TRBV4-3	-	TRBJ2-3	-
TGTGCCAGCATTTTGACAGGGTTTGAGACCCAGTACTTC	CASILTGFETQYF	13	TRBV6-5	TRBD1	TRBJ2-5	once
TGTGCCAGCAGCTTAGACACAGGGGGAGGAAACACCATATATTTT	CASSLDTGGGNTIYF	15	TRBV11-3	TRBD1	TRBJ1-3	few
TGTGCCAGCAGGGGGGGGGTAAGCAATCAGCCCCAGCATTTT	CASRGGVSNQPQHF	14	TRBV2	-	TRBJ1-5	-
TGTGCCATCAGTGAGGGAGGCAATGAGCAGTTCTTC	CAISEGGNEQFF	12	TRBV10-3	-	TRBJ2-1	few
TGTGCCTGGAGTGTAGCCCTCCCCCTAGCCGCCGGCACAGATACGCAGTATTTT	CAWSVALPLAAGTDTQYF	18	TRBV30	-	TRBJ2-3	-
TGTGCCACGAATGAGGGGGACACTGAAGCTTTCTTT	CATNEGDTEAFF	12	TRBV24-1	-	TRBJ1-1	-
TGTGCCAGCAGCCAAGTGCGCACGGGAGGGGCAGATACGCAGTATTTT	CASSQVRTGGADTQYF	16	TRBV4-2	TRBD2	TRBJ2-3	once
TGTGCCAGCAGCCCCCGATGGGGGGTACACACAGATACGCAGTATTTT	CASSPRWGVHTDTQYF	16	TRBV7-3	-	TRBJ2-3	-
TGCGCCAGCAGCTTGCGACTCGCGAACACCGGGGAGCTGTTTTTT	CASSLRLANTGELFF	15	TRBV5-1	-	TRBJ2-2	-
TGTGCCAGCAGTTACAGCGGGGGGTACAATGAGCAGTTCTTC	CASSYSGGYNEQFF	14	TRBV6-6	TRBD2	TRBJ2-1	-
TGTGCCAGCAGCCAAACTAGCGGGGGTTCCTACAATGAGCAGTTCTTC	CASSQTSGGSYNEQFF	16	TRBV7-3	TRBD2	TRBJ2-1	-
TGTGCCAGCAGCTTCCGGACAGGGGGCGGCGGTGGCTACACCTTC	CASSFRTGGGGGYTF	15	TRBV3-1/TRBV3-2	TRBD1	TRBJ1-2	-
TGTGCCAGCAGTGACGGACAGGCCCCGAACACCGGGGAGCTGTTTTTT	CASSDGQAPNTGELFF	16	TRBV6-4	TRBD1	TRBJ2-2	few
TGCGCCAGCAGGTCAACTAGCGGGGGCACCGGGGAGCTGTTTTTT	CASRSTSGGTGELFF	15	TRBV5-1	TRBD2	TRBJ2-2	-
TGCGCCAGCAGCCTTGACAGGGGGTCCAGCTACGAGCAGTACTTC	CASSLDRGSSYEQYF	15	TRBV5-1	TRBD1	TRBJ2-7	-
TGTGCCAGCTCACCCTTGGCCCTGGATGAGCAGTTCTTC	CASSPLALDEQFF	13	TRBV18	-	TRBJ2-1	-
TGTGCCAGTAGTACGCGGACAGGGGAACGCACAGATACGCAGTATTTT	CASSTRTGERTDTQYF	16	TRBV19	TRBD1	TRBJ2-3	-
TGTGCCACCAGTGATTGGCGGACAGGGACGAACGGGGAGCTGTTTTTT	CATSDWRTGTNGELFF	16	TRBV24-1	TRBD1	TRBJ2-2	-
TGTGCCAGCAGCGTAGCTAGCGGGGCAGATACGCAGTATTTT	CASSVASGADTQYF	14	TRBV9	TRBD2	TRBJ2-3	-
TGCGCCAGCAGCGTAGAAGCGGGAAGGTCCTACAATGAGCAGTTCTTC	CASSVEAGRSYNEQFF	16	TRBV5-1	TRBD2	TRBJ2-1	once
TGTGCCAGTAGTACCCGGACAGGGGTGGACTATGGCTACACCTTC	CASSTRTGVDYGYTF	15	TRBV19	TRBD1	TRBJ1-2	-
TGTGCCAGCAGCCAACTTTTATACAATGAGCAGTTCTTC	CASSQLLYNEQFF	13	TRBV3-1/TRBV3-2	-	TRBJ2-1	-
TGTGCCAGCAGTGACCTGCAGGGGACAGATACGCAGTATTTT	CASSDLQGTDTQYF	14	TRBV6-4	-	TRBJ2-3	many
TGTGCCAGTAGCTACGGACAGGGGGGCACTGAAGCTTTCTTT	CASSYGQGGTEAFF	14	TRBV19	TRBD1	TRBJ1-1	-
TGCGCCAGCAGCCTGCAGCGGAAGACTAGCGGGGGTAAAGGCGGGGAGCTGTTTTTT	CASSLQRKTSGGKGGELFF	19	TRBV4-1	TRBD2	TRBJ2-2	-
TGCGCCAGCAGCTGGACCGGGACAGGGGTGTGGGAGCAGTACTTC	CASSWTGTGVWEQYF	15	TRBV5-1	TRBD1	TRBJ2-7	-
TGTGCCAGCAGTTACGCGAGGGCTCAAGGCTACACCTTC	CASSYARAQGYTF	13	TRBV6-5	-	TRBJ1-2	-
TGTGCCAGCAGCTTAGAGGGGGGCTATGGCTACACCTTC	CASSLEGGYGYTF	13	TRBV11-2	-	TRBJ1-2	-
TGCGCCAGCAGCTTGGACCGGTACGAGCAGTACTTC	CASSLDRYEQYF	12	TRBV5-1	-	TRBJ2-7	-
TGCGCCAGCAGCCCCTCCCACAGGGGAGGACAGCCCCAGCATTTT	CASSPSHRGGQPQHF	15	TRBV4-3	TRBD1	TRBJ1-5	-
TGTGCCAGCAGCAAACGGGGGGTGCGGCTCTATGGCTACACCTTC	CASSKRGVRLYGYTF	15	TRBV21-1	-	TRBJ1-2	-